This TCR beta chain was sequenced in a study of blood T cell repertoires in COVID-19. Overall study context: The cDNA or gDNA used as material had been derived from T cells, B-cell-depleted T cells, or PBMCs.

In the original analysis: Nucleated cell counts were estimated from reference gene primer amplification. Sequencing used immunoSEQ multiplex PCR; TCRdb keeps in-frame clones, though not all of them. Clonal size and the V and J genes are those of that table, whereas D and trimming came from the DNA. The data contain roughly 42,000 clones, under 85% of them singletons. Germline assignment: CDR1 SQVTM and CDR2 ANQGSEA. V lost 4 bases to trimming and J lost 1 base, with 13 bases between them. The CDR3 is made up of 14 amino acids. The receptor was isolated from a woman aged 80 or over with acute or convalescent COVID-19. Sequenced material: peripheral blood. This chain links TRBV29-1 with TRBJ1-1, with D maybe TRBD1 (6 bases). CDR3 loop: CSVALGTTNTEAFF. As DNA, the CDR3 is TGCAGCGTTGCCCTAGGGACAACGAACACTGAAGCTTTCTTT.